Below, 5 T cell receptor beta chains from the same sample are listed, as sequenced in a study of human T cells and chemical hapten exposure. TCRdb re-called the RACE reads with MiXCR, one entry per CDR3 protein. The table has 330,000 or so distinct CDR3 sequences, about 6% seen once; the top ten hold under 7%. Stated time point: patch test 2, 6 weeks after DPC sensitization. Treatment indicated: therapeutic diphenylcyclopropenone sensitization with weekly scalp DPC. This material consisted of whole blood, taken in connection with sensitization to the hapten diphenylcyclopropenone (DPC). The receptor set was obtained from a woman younger than 30 with alopecia areata. Some clones in this sample may be carry-over from other donors' samples.

This clonotype has a count of ten or more. The chain carries TRBV4-2 and TRBJ1-2, with D possibly matching TRBD1 (6 bases). Between the trimmed V and J ends, which lost 0 bases and 2 bases, there was a span of 10 bases. Germline V gene sequence: CDR1 LGHNA, CDR2 YNFKEQ. This CDR3 comprises 15 residues. The CDR3 DNA follows: TGTGCCAGCAGCCAAGAAGGACAGCCCAACTATGGCTACACCTTC. This sequence encodes CASSQEGQPNYGYTF.

This clonotype was observed a handful of times. V usage is TRBV4-1 and J usage is TRBJ2-3; 16 positions match TRBD2. Germline V gives CDR1 MGHRA, CDR2 YSYEKL. The CDR3 runs 19 residues. The V gene end was trimmed by 0 bases and the J gene end by 5 bases; junction bases not matched to a gene: 8. CDR3 loop: CASSQDFAGLAGGQDTQYF. CDR3 sequence (DNA): TGCGCCAGCAGCCAAGATTTCGCGGGACTAGCGGGGGGGCAAGATACGCAGTATTTT.

Written as DNA, the CDR3 is TGTGCCAGCAGACTTACAGGGGAGACTAATGAAAAACTGTTTTTT. Its protein product is CASRLTGETNEKLFF. This chain connects TRBV3-1 to TRBJ1-4; 7 bases agree with TRBD1. Germline CDR1 and CDR2: LGHDT and YNNKEL (reference sequence). This CDR3 is 15 amino acids long. V shed 6 bases and J 2 bases; nucleotides not matched to a gene: 6.

This clonotype showed up just a few times. J is TRBJ2-2 and V is TRBV5-1; 8 nucleotides align to TRBD1. This CDR3 has 16 amino acids. Germline V lookup: CDR1 SGHRS, CDR2 YFSETQ. The V segment lost 4 bases and the J segment 0 bases; nucleotides outside the gene matches: 5. The DNA for the CDR3 is TGCGCCAGCAGCCCAATGGGACAGGCGAACACCGGGGAGCTGTTTTTT. Residues: CASSPMGQANTGELFF.

In its sample, this clonotype was seen many times. The V and J genes are TRBV7-2 and TRBJ2-3; possibly TRBD2 for D (5 bases). The CDR3 has 16 amino acids. The germline gives CDR1 SGHTA, CDR2 FQGNSA. Trimming pared 0 bases from V and 4 bases from J, leaving 14 bases between. The CDR3 DNA reads TGTGCCAGCAGCTTAGCTTACGGGGTTGTAGCAGATACGCAGTATTTT. Amino acid sequence: CASSLAYGVVADTQYF.